This record covers a single T cell receptor beta chain. The antigen remains unidentified. Cells were stimulated nonspecifically with anti-CD3/anti-CD28 magnetic beads. Sorting of responding CD4+ T cells relied on upregulated CD40 ligand together with CD69. These HIV-1-infected adults initiated suppressive ART in chronic infection. The entry originates in a study of persistence of HIV-infected CD4 T cells. Turning to the study itself: Anti-CD3/anti-CD28 beads activated more cells than antigen stimulation did. Study-level findings and limits: CMV- and Gag-responding cells had lower TCRbeta richness than CD3/CD28-responding cells.

Losses at the gene ends were 1 base for V and 7 bases for J; bases not matched to a gene: 3. The germline V gene has CDR1 KGHSH and CDR2 LQKENI. The CDR3 is 13 residues long. This was the immunoSEQ version 4 assay in survey mode. Sequenced by immunoSEQ multiplex PCR; TCRdb stores in-frame clones only, minus some. The sample has 40,000 to 45,000 clones, roughly 90% seen once. The sample here was CD4+ T cells sorted from PBMCs after roughly 18-hour stimulation, taken from a patient who received antiretroviral therapy. The receptor comes from an adult man with HIV who was CMV-seropositive. V and J are TRBV18 and TRBJ1-2, with TRBD1 identical over 7 bases. The CDR3 spells CASSPQGAAGYTF. The CDR3 region has the DNA TGTGCCAGCTCACCACAGGGGGCGGCTGGCTACACCTTC.